This T cell receptor (beta chain) was obtained from a study of identical twins. Study findings and constraints: Part of the zero-insertion signal could reflect confounding by invariant MAIT and iNKT cells. Memory repertoires showed no such pattern, whereas abundant cord blood beta clonotypes carried fewer insertions.

TCRdb processed the 5' RACE reads anew with MiXCR; each CDR3 protein has one entry. The data show about 700,000 distinct CDR3 sequences, over 8.5% seen once. The CDR3 extends over 12 amino acids. Germline CDR1 reads SGHDN; CDR2 reads FVKESK. This clonotype was seen a handful of times. Its specificity is unknown. Its ends do not fully match the called genes, so a read error is possible. Another study also made use of these data, one on yellow fever vaccine responses in identical twins.

The rearrangement joins TRBV14 to TRBJ2-7, with 9 nucleotides matching TRBD1. Specimen: PBMCs. This TCR was sampled from a woman aged 18-29 years in good health. CDR3 in DNA: TGTGCCAGCAGCCACCCGGGACAGGGTGTGAACTTC. This gives the protein CASSHPGQGVNF.